These 25 T cell receptor beta chains share one sample of origin, sequenced in a study of cytomegalovirus exposure and HLA in healthy donors. The PCR used 60 Vbeta and 13 Jbeta primers. Measured with immunoSEQ multiplex PCR; TCRdb has only the in-frame clones, and not every one. The data contain about 120,000 clones, approximately 67% of them singletons. The material sequenced was PBMCs. These receptors came from a man between 18 and 29 years old in good health and CMV-seronegative.

V and J are TRBV20-1 and TRBJ2-7, with D uncertain. There are 11 residues in the CDR3. Germline V gives CDR1 DFQATT, CDR2 SNEGSKA (reference sequence). V dropped 6 bases and J dropped 3 bases, with 9 bases sitting between them. The CDR3 DNA follows: TGCAGTGCGCAGGCCGGCTACGAGCAGTACTTC. Translating gives CSAQAGYEQYF.

This clone was recorded a few times. This chain uses TRBV5-4 with TRBJ1-5, with 7 nucleotides matching TRBD1. This CDR3 contains 12 residues. In germline, CDR1 is SGHNT, CDR2 YYREEE (reference sequence). The V gene end was trimmed by 4 bases and the J gene end by 10 bases; junction bases not matched to a gene: 5. This chain's CDR3 is CASSLRQGPQHF. For the CDR3, the DNA is TGTGCCAGCAGCCTTCGACAGGGCCCCCAGCATTTT.

This clone has just a few counts. The chain recombines TRBV29-1 with TRBJ2-7, with D possibly being TRBD2 (5 bases). Germline-derived CDR1 and CDR2 are SQVTM and ANQGSEA. The CDR3 covers 13 residues. The germline V and J ends were trimmed by 4 bases and 0 bases, with 10 bases remaining between them. CDR3 in DNA: TGCAGCGTTGGTGCGGGTAGCTCCTACGAGCAGTACTTC. Translation gives CSVGAGSSYEQYF.

The chain carries TRBV27 and TRBJ2-7, with 7 bases that match TRBD2. V was clipped by 3 bases and J by 7 bases; unmatched bases: 6. Germline V lookup: CDR1 MNHEY, CDR2 SMNVEV (reference sequence). The CDR3 spans 13 residues. CDR3 nucleotide sequence: TGTGCCAGCAGTTTCTCAGGAGCGGGGGAGCAGTACTTC. Encoded protein: CASSFSGAGEQYF.

This clone turned up a few times. The chain is built from TRBV5-4 and TRBJ2-5, with a weak D call TRBD2 (5 bases). The CDR3 runs to 15 residues. Trimming left V 1 base short and J 9 bases short, with 19 bases between. Germline V gene sequence: CDR1 SGHNT, CDR2 YYREEE (reference sequence). The CDR3 bases are TGTGCCAGCAGCTTGTCCGGGGTCGGGCTATCTGCCCAGTACTTC. As protein: CASSLSGVGLSAQYF.

As DNA, the CDR3 is TGTGCCAGCAGCTCCGCGGCAGGAGGCTACAATGAGCAGTTCTTC. This translates into CASSSAAGGYNEQFF. V usage is TRBV7-6 and J usage is TRBJ2-1; possible D gene TRBD2, 5 bases. Germline lookup yields CDR1 SGHVS and CDR2 FNYEAQ. The CDR3 runs to 15 residues. With 4 bases removed from V and 3 bases from J, the gap between germline ends came to 13 bases.

The V and J genes are TRBV25-1 and TRBJ2-1; 8 bases map to TRBD2. CDR3 length: 14 residues. Germline V gene lookup returns CDR1 MGHDK and CDR2 SYGVNS. The J segment lost 8 bases and the V segment lost 4 bases, leaving 7 bases of the junction unmatched. The CDR3 spells CASSASGGADEQFF. DNA for the CDR3: TGTGCCAGCAGTGCGTCGGGAGGGGCGGATGAGCAGTTCTTC.

The rearrangement joins TRBV6-4 to TRBJ2-1, with 12 nucleotides matching TRBD2. CDR3 length: 18 residues. Germline V CDR1 and CDR2: MRHNA, SNTAGT. Trimming cost V 11 bases and J 0 bases; bases outside gene matches: 14. CDR3 DNA sequence: TGTGCCCGATACCCCGGACTAGCGGGGCATAGCTCCTACAATGAGCAGTTCTTC. Its translation: CARYPGLAGHSSYNEQFF.

The rearrangement links TRBV5-1 to TRBJ2-5, with a weak D call TRBD1 (6 bases). CDR1 and CDR2 from the germline V gene are SGHRS and YFSETQ. The CDR3 covers 14 residues. With 3 bases removed from V and 5 bases from J, the gap between germline ends came to 14 bases. This CDR3 is CASSSLTGKETQYF. CDR3 bases: TGCGCCAGCAGCTCGTTAACAGGGAAGGAGACCCAGTACTTC.

The chain uses TRBV6-5 and TRBJ2-1, with D possibly TRBD2 on 6 matching bases. This CDR3 comprises 15 residues. V lost 5 bases and J 0 bases, leaving 11 bases between the germline ends. CDR1 MNHEY and CDR2 SVGAGI come from the germline V gene. The CDR3 sequence is CASSPNGGSYNEQFF. The CDR3 DNA reads as TGTGCCAGCAGTCCTAACGGGGGCTCCTACAATGAGCAGTTCTTC.

The gene calls are TRBV15 and TRBJ1-4; possibly TRBD1 for D (5 bases). CDR1 is LNHNV and CDR2 is YYDKDF in the germline V gene (reference sequence). The CDR3 consists of 14 residues. The V end was cut by 1 base, the J end by 7 bases, with 10 bases between. CDR3 residues: CATSRVGDGEKLFF. The CDR3 DNA reads TGTGCCACCAGCAGAGTAGGGGATGGTGAAAAACTGTTTTTT.

This clone was found a few times. The chain joins TRBV9 to TRBJ2-7, with D possibly TRBD2 on 6 matching bases. V lost 4 bases, J lost 6 bases, and 23 bases lay in between. This CDR3 has 16 residues. CDR1 SGDLS and CDR2 YYNGEE come from the germline V gene. In DNA, the CDR3 is TGTGCCAGCAGCCCTCACGTAGGAGGGGAATTCGGCGAGCAGTACTTC. This encodes CASSPHVGGEFGEQYF.

The rearrangement links TRBV7-2 to TRBJ2-7; 7 bases align to TRBD2. Trimming at V came to 1 base and at J to 2 bases, leaving 8 bases not matched to a gene. CDR3 length equals 16 residues. The germline V gene encodes CDR1 SGHTA and CDR2 FQGNSA. DNA of the CDR3: TGTGCCAGCAGCTTAGGAGGGCTAGCGGATACCTACGAGCAGTACTTC. This sequence encodes CASSLGGLADTYEQYF.

This clone was seen only once. The chain uses TRBV4-3 and TRBJ2-1, with 12 positions matching TRBD2. The CDR3 loop spans 17 amino acids. Per germline, CDR1 LGHNA and CDR2 YSLEER. V trimming: 0 bases; J trimming: 4 bases; junction bases outside the gene matches: 4. For the CDR3, the DNA is TGCGCCAGCAGCCAAGATATTGGACTAGCGGGATACAATGAGCAGTTCTTC. Translating it yields CASSQDIGLAGYNEQFF.

The chain combines TRBV29-1 with TRBJ2-5, with D possibly being TRBD2 (5 bases). Germline CDR1 SQVTM, CDR2 ANQGSEA. The CDR3 runs 12 residues. Trimming removed 0 bases at V and 4 bases at J, with 6 bases between. The CDR3 here is CSVEEEGETQYF. In nucleotides, the CDR3 is TGCAGCGTTGAAGAAGAGGGAGAGACCCAGTACTTC.

The rearrangement joins TRBV5-6 to TRBJ2-3; D possibly corresponds to TRBD1 (6 bases). Germline V gene data show CDR1 as SGHDT and CDR2 as YYEEEE. Trimming removed 1 base at V and 1 base at J, with 7 bases between. The CDR3 totals 14 residues. CDR3 coding DNA: TGTGCCAGCAGCTTGAAGGGGGGCACAGATACGCAGTATTTT. Translation gives CASSLKGGTDTQYF.

V gene TRBV29-1 combines with J gene TRBJ2-5; 7 nucleotides line up with TRBD1. The J call is uncertain, as TRBJ2-7 better fits the DNA end. CDR3 size: 13 residues. Germline V gene lookup returns CDR1 SQVTM and CDR2 ANQGSEA. The CDR3 region has the DNA TGCAGCGTTTCGGGCAGGGGGAGCTACGAGCAGTACTTC. The encoded protein is CSVSGRGSYEQYF.

This chain joins TRBV10-2 and TRBJ2-1; 7 bases are shared with TRBD2. CDR1 and CDR2 from the germline V gene are WSHSY and SAAADI. The CDR3 is 14 amino acids. Trimming cost V 10 bases and J 4 bases; bases outside gene matches: 10. CDR3 in amino acids: CATSHGLVYNEQFF. As DNA, the CDR3 is TGCGCCACCTCTCACGGACTAGTATACAATGAGCAGTTCTTC.

The chain recombines TRBV15 with TRBJ2-5; TRBD1 agrees at 7 bases. This CDR3 contains 16 residues. The V gene end was trimmed by 0 bases and the J gene end by 11 bases; junction bases not matched to a gene: 15. Germline V gene sequence: CDR1 LNHNV, CDR2 YYDKDF (reference sequence). This CDR3 is CATSRDSTGSFGEQYF. CDR3 in DNA: TGTGCCACCAGCAGAGATTCGACAGGGTCCTTTGGGGAGCAGTACTTC.

The rearrangement joins TRBV6-6 to TRBJ1-1; maybe TRBD1 (5 bases). The V end was cut by 5 bases, the J end by 4 bases, with 11 bases between. Looked up from germline, CDR1 is MNHNY and CDR2 is SVGAGI (reference sequence). The CDR3 extends over 13 amino acids. The DNA of the CDR3 is TGTGCCAGCAGTGCAGGGTCGGGCACTGAAGCTTTCTTT. Amino acid sequence: CASSAGSGTEAFF.

This sequence joins TRBV18 and TRBJ1-1, with D possibly TRBD1 on 6 matching bases. The CDR3 consists of 13 residues. Germline V gives CDR1 KGHSH, CDR2 LQKENI. V lost 3 bases and J 7 bases, leaving 12 bases between the germline ends. The CDR3 DNA follows: TGTGCCAGCTCACCCACAGGGTTCGGTGAAGCTTTCTTT. Translation: CASSPTGFGEAFF. Combining the CDR3 with reference TRBV18 and TRBJ1-1 gives the whole variable domain NAGVMQNPRHLVRRRGQEARLRCSPMKGHSHVYWYRQLPEEGLKFMVYLQKENIIDESGMPKERFSAEFPKEGPSILRIQQVVRGDSAAYFCASSPTGFGEAFFGQGTRLTVV.

This clone was recorded once. The chain links TRBV9 to TRBJ2-1; possible D gene TRBD2, 6 bases. The germline V gene has CDR1 SGDLS and CDR2 YYNGEE. Trimming stripped 0 bases from V and 6 bases from J, with 10 bases between. The CDR3 contains 14 residues. Here the CDR3 reads CASSVGPGSNEQFF. The DNA for the CDR3 is TGTGCCAGCAGCGTAGGCCCCGGGAGCAATGAGCAGTTCTTC.

This clone was seen a few times. The rearrangement uses TRBV29-1 and TRBJ1-2; D is ambiguous. This CDR3 region has 13 residues. Germline V CDR1 and CDR2: SQVTM, ANQGSEA. Trimming removed 4 bases from V and 5 bases from J, with 14 bases in between. CDR3 protein: CSVVKFGGYGYTF. The CDR3 DNA reads as TGCAGCGTTGTGAAGTTCGGAGGGTATGGCTACACCTTC.

The rearrangement joins TRBV19 to TRBJ2-5, with 8 bases that match TRBD2. The junction had 2 bases not matched to a gene; V was cut back by 3 bases and J by 5 bases. Per the germline V gene, CDR1 is LNHDA and CDR2 is SQIVND (reference sequence). The CDR3 has 13 amino acids. CDR3 loop: CASSIPGGETQYF. The CDR3 nucleotides read TGTGCCAGTAGTATTCCGGGAGGGGAGACCCAGTACTTC.

The chain combines TRBV7-6 with TRBJ2-2; 8 bases are shared with TRBD2. The V gene's germline CDR1 is SGHVS and CDR2 FNYEAQ. This CDR3 contains 15 residues. Trimming cost V 5 bases and J 1 base; bases outside gene matches: 3. CDR3 protein: CASSHSGKNTGELFF. CDR3 bases: TGTGCCAGCAGCCATAGCGGGAAGAACACCGGGGAGCTGTTTTTT.